The 19 T cell receptor beta chains below come from one sample, sequenced in a study of CD8 T cells in Susac syndrome. An input of 0.5 to 1 ug of RNA was subjected to reverse transcription using random hexamers. TCRdb passed the immunoSEQ multiplex PCR reads through MiXCR, listing each CDR3 protein once. The sample includes 120,000 or so distinct CDR3 sequences, 95% to 96% of them seen just once. Sequenced: CD4+ T cells from PBMCs. The receptors derive from a human donor with Susac syndrome.

The chain recombines TRBV7-2 with TRBJ2-2; a possible D gene is TRBD1 (6 bases). The CDR3 runs 19 residues. The ends were cut back, 2 bases at V and 6 bases at J, with 25 bases in the middle. From germline, CDR1 is SGHTA and CDR2 FQGNSA. The CDR3 loop is CASSLPPGGSRGVAGELFF. CDR3 bases: TGTGCCAGCAGCTTACCACCGGGCGGAAGCAGGGGTGTCGCCGGGGAGCTGTTTTTT.

The chain links TRBV3-1 to TRBJ2-6; D gene unclear. The CDR3 runs to 14 residues. V lost 8 bases and J 2 bases, leaving 10 bases between the germline ends. CDR1 is LGHDT, CDR2 YNNKEL, per germline (reference sequence). CDR3 in amino acids: CASVNSAGANVLTF. In nucleotides, the CDR3 is TGTGCCAGCGTTAATAGTGCTGGGGCCAACGTCCTGACTTTC.

The V and J genes are TRBV24-1 and TRBJ2-1, with 7 nucleotides matching TRBD1. CDR3 length: 15 residues. The junction had 1 base not matched to a gene; V was cut back by 3 bases and J by 0 bases. Germline CDR1 reads KGHDR; CDR2 reads SFDVKD. CDR3 coding DNA: TGTGCCACCAGTGATGGGGACAGCTCCTACAATGAGCAGTTCTTC. Its translation is CATSDGDSSYNEQFF.

This clonotype was found once. The chain carries TRBV2 and TRBJ1-5; D is possibly TRBD1 (5 bases). CDR1 SNHLY and CDR2 FYNNEI come from the germline V gene. The V end was cut by 9 bases, the J end by 11 bases, with 14 bases between. The CDR3 length is 11 residues. DNA of the CDR3: TGTGCCAGTTCATTTAGGGGATCCCAGCATTTT. Protein sequence: CASSFRGSQHF.

The rearrangement links TRBV3-1 to TRBJ2-3; 7 nucleotides line up with TRBD2. The germline CDR1 and CDR2 sequences are LGHDT and YNNKEL (reference sequence). V shed 4 bases, J shed 6 bases, and the junction held 10 bases outside the gene matches. The CDR3 contains 15 residues. CDR3 residues: CASSPNLAAMDTQYF. For the CDR3, the DNA is TGTGCCAGCAGCCCGAATCTAGCGGCTATGGATACGCAGTATTTT.

V and J are TRBV20-1 and TRBJ1-1, with D unclear. Germline V gives CDR1 DFQATT, CDR2 SNEGSKA (reference sequence). The CDR3 sequence is 13 residues long. V lost 6 bases and J 1 base, leaving 12 bases between the germline ends. The CDR3 loop reads CSAIGPTNTEAFF. CDR3 DNA sequence: TGCAGTGCCATAGGACCTACGAACACTGAAGCTTTCTTT.

The chain is built from TRBV7-9 and TRBJ1-1; 7 bases match TRBD1. CDR1 and CDR2 from the germline V gene are SEHNR and FQNEAQ (reference sequence). The CDR3 has 13 residues. Germline trimming cut 4 bases from V and 2 bases from J; bases unmatched to any gene: 1. CDR3 residues: CASSWDSNTEAFF. Written as DNA, the CDR3 is TGTGCCAGCAGCTGGGACAGTAACACTGAAGCTTTCTTT.

The CDR3 loop reads CASSLVNRVYGYTF. DNA of the CDR3: TGTGCCAGCAGTTTAGTTAACAGAGTCTATGGCTACACCTTC. The chain employs TRBV28 and TRBJ1-2; D unclear. V was pared by 2 bases and J by 4 bases, with 11 bases between. CDR1 is MDHEN, CDR2 SYDVKM, per germline. The CDR3 is 14 residues long.

The chain carries TRBV3-1 and TRBJ2-3; weak D call: TRBD1 (5 bases). Trimming stripped 1 base from V and 6 bases from J, with 14 bases between. This CDR3 region has 15 residues. CDR1 is LGHDT, CDR2 YNNKEL, per germline (reference sequence). The CDR3: CASSQGGESWDTQYF. The CDR3, as DNA: TGTGCCAGCAGCCAAGGGGGCGAGTCATGGGATACGCAGTATTTT.

The chain couples TRBV3-1 to TRBJ2-7; tentatively, D is TRBD2 (6 bases). The CDR3 has 15 residues. Germline CDR1 reads LGHDT; CDR2 reads YNNKEL (reference sequence). Trimming took off 7 bases at V and 0 bases at J, with 16 bases between the two ends. The CDR3 region is CASNPRGGNSYEQYF. CDR3 sequence (DNA): TGTGCCAGCAACCCACGTGGCGGGAACTCCTACGAGCAGTACTTC.

V usage is TRBV9 and J usage is TRBJ2-5; the D gene is possibly TRBD2 (7 bases). V lost 0 bases and J lost 1, with 10 bases in between. Per germline, CDR1 SGDLS and CDR2 YYNGEE. This CDR3 has 15 residues. CDR3 in DNA: TGTGCCAGCAGCGTAGCGGGGGGCCCCCAAGAGACCCAGTACTTC. Protein: CASSVAGGPQETQYF.

The chain is built from TRBV20-1 and TRBJ2-7; a weak D match, TRBD1 (8 bases). Germline V gives CDR1 DFQATT, CDR2 SNEGSKA (reference sequence). The V gene lost 1 base and the J gene lost 3 bases, with 19 bases spanning the gap. CDR3 length: 16 amino acids. The chain's CDR3 is CSARAPGGGRVYEQYF. The CDR3 DNA reads as TGCAGTGCTAGAGCCCCAGGGGGCGGGAGAGTCTACGAGCAGTACTTC.

This clonotype was picked up a small number of times. CDR3 protein: CASRLDRGAYEQYF. DNA of the CDR3: TGTGCCAGCAGGCTGGACAGGGGGGCCTACGAGCAGTACTTC. The rearrangement links TRBV12-3 or TRBV12-4 to TRBJ2-7, with 10 bases that match TRBD1. The V segment lost 6 bases and the J segment 2 bases; nucleotides outside the gene matches: 4. This CDR3 is 14 amino acids long.

Of note for this clonotype: A read error may produce the germline difference seen at one junction end. This sequence joins TRBV9 and TRBJ2-5; D tentatively fits TRBD1 or TRBD2 (5 bases each). Per germline, CDR1 SGDLS and CDR2 YYNGEE. This CDR3 spans 13 amino acids. CDR3 amino acids: CASSVDPTGTQHF. In nucleotides, the CDR3 is TGTGCCAGCAGCGTAGACCCCACCGGGACCCAGCACTTC.

J is TRBJ2-7 and V is TRBV20-1; D unclear. V was shortened by 1 base and J by 2 bases, with 6 bases between the two germline ends. The CDR3 covers 12 residues. Looked up from germline, CDR1 is DFQATT and CDR2 is SNEGSKA (reference sequence). The CDR3 loop is CSARGLAYEQYF. CDR3 sequence (DNA): TGCAGTGCTAGAGGTCTTGCCTACGAGCAGTACTTC.

Only one count was recorded for this clonotype. The gene calls are TRBV6-6 and TRBJ2-3; D is unresolved. Germline-derived CDR1 and CDR2 are MNHNY and SVGAGI (reference sequence). CDR3 length: 14 amino acids. V was cut by 8 bases and J by 2 bases, with 14 bases left in between. This CDR3 is CASVKAVNTDTQYF. The CDR3 DNA sequence: TGTGCCAGCGTCAAGGCGGTGAACACAGATACGCAGTATTTT.

The CDR3 nucleotides read TGTGCCAGCAGTGGCCTGGACAGGGGTAATCAGCCCCAGCATTTT. Translated, it gives CASSGLDRGNQPQHF. J is TRBJ1-5 and V is TRBV28; 9 bases are a match to TRBD1. With 5 bases clipped from V and 4 bases from J, the junction kept 6 bases outside the gene matches. From germline, CDR1 is MDHEN and CDR2 SYDVKM. CDR3 length: 15 amino acids.

The rearrangement uses TRBV20-1 and TRBJ2-7; D is possibly TRBD2 (7 bases). V gave up 5 bases and J gave up 5 bases, with 25 bases separating them. From germline, CDR1 is DFQATT and CDR2 SNEGSKA (reference sequence). The CDR3 contains 16 residues. CDR3 in amino acids: CSAPKATGRDLDEQYF. The CDR3 nucleotides read TGCAGTGCTCCGAAGGCAACAGGGAGGGATCTGGACGAGCAGTACTTC.

V is TRBV29-1 and J is TRBJ1-4, with D perhaps matching TRBD1 (5 bases). Germline V gene sequence: CDR1 SQVTM, CDR2 ANQGSEA. The CDR3 has 14 amino acids. The V gene lost 4 bases and the J gene lost 15 bases, with 24 bases spanning the gap. The CDR3, as DNA: TGCAGCGTTGCGCCTGGGCAGGGTAGTCTGGGGATGTTTTTT. It translates to CSVAPGQGSLGMFF.